The entry that follows covers one T cell receptor (beta chain) sequence. After re-calling the 5' RACE reads, TCRdb lists one entry per CDR3 protein, DNA absent. The listing records 330,000 or so distinct CDR3 sequences. This entry belongs to a study of monozygotic twins with inflammatory bowel disease. Sequencing input: blood. The receptor was derived from a human donor with ulcerative colitis or Crohn's disease, or a healthy co-twin of an affected twin (not recorded which).

CDR3 in amino acids: CASSITLERGRSYEQYF. The chain uses TRBV19 and TRBJ2-7; TCRdb reports TRBD1, a call that lacks DNA to check it against. Germline CDR1 LNHDA, CDR2 SQIVND (reference sequence). This CDR3 spans 17 amino acids.